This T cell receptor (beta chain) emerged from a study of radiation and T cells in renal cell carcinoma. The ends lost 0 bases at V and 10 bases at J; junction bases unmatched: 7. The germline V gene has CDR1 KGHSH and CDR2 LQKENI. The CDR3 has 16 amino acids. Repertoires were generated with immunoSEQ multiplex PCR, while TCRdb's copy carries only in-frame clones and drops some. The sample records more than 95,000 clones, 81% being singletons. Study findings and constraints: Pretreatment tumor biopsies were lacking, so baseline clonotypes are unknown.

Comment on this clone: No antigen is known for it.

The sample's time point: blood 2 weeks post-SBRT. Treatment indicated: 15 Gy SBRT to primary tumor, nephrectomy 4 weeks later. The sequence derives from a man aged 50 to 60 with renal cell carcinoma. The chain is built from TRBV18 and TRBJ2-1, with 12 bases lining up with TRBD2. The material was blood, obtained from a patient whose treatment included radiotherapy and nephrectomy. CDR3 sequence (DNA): TGTGCCAGCTCACCACCCCTAGCGGGGGGGCCGCGGGAGCAGTTCTTC. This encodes CASSPPLAGGPREQFF.